These T cell receptor beta chains were read from a single sample in a study of cytomegalovirus exposure and HLA in healthy donors. Generated by immunoSEQ multiplex PCR, the TCRdb table keeps only in-frame clones and is missing some. The sample consists of more than 80,000 clones, around 64% of them appearing once. The material sequenced was PBMCs. Receptors originate from a man in his 60s in good health and CMV-seronegative. The CDR3 runs from the conserved cysteine through the conserved F or W. The D gene is left open where the match is weak. Clone size is shown for a subset of rows, as once, few, many or a class of expanded clone.

V: TRBV9
J: TRBJ2-5
D: NA
size: NA
CDR3: CASSVEDSGMSQETQYF
DNA: TGTGCCAGCAGCGTAGAGGATAGCGGAATGTCCCAAGAGACCCAGTACTTC

V: TRBV6-1
J: TRBJ1-1
D: NA
size: NA
CDR3: CASSEIASYGEAFF
DNA: TGTGCCAGCAGTGAAATCGCCTCATACGGTGAAGCTTTCTTT

V: TRBV11-2
J: TRBJ2-7
D: TRBD2
size: NA
CDR3: CASSLVATSGAYEQYF
DNA: TGTGCCAGCAGCTTAGTCGCGACTAGCGGTGCCTACGAGCAGTACTTC

V: TRBV6-7
J: TRBJ1-1
D: TRBD1
size: few
CDR3: CASSYSQTRDRGSIEAFF
DNA: TGTGCCAGCAGTTACTCGCAAACCCGGGACAGGGGGTCTATAGAAGCTTTCTTT

V: TRBV2
J: TRBJ1-5
D: NA
size: NA
CDR3: CASSPVISNQPQHF
DNA: TGTGCCAGCAGTCCGGTTATTAGCAATCAGCCCCAGCATTTT

V: TRBV7-6
J: TRBJ1-3
D: TRBD1
size: NA
CDR3: CASSLTGTENGNTIYF
DNA: TGTGCCAGCAGCCTTACCGGGACAGAGAATGGAAACACCATATATTTT

V: TRBV2
J: TRBJ2-3
D: TRBD2
size: few
CDR3: CASSEADRTSAGTDTQYF
DNA: TGTGCCAGCAGTGAAGCGGATCGGACTAGCGCGGGCACAGATACGCAGTATTTT

V: TRBV7-2
J: TRBJ2-1
D: TRBD2
size: NA
CDR3: CASSFRLAGAEQFF
DNA: TGTGCCAGCAGCTTTAGGCTAGCGGGAGCGGAGCAGTTCTTC

V: TRBV27
J: TRBJ1-5
D: NA
size: few
CDR3: CASSFRYRFRSNQPQHF
DNA: TGTGCCAGCAGCTTTCGGTACAGGTTCAGGAGCAATCAGCCCCAGCATTTT

V: TRBV28
J: TRBJ1-4
D: NA
size: NA
CDR3: CASISEHNEKLFF
DNA: TGTGCCAGCATTTCGGAGCATAATGAAAAACTGTTTTTT

V: TRBV12-5
J: TRBJ2-3
D: NA
size: NA
CDR3: CASGLPGPTDTQYF
DNA: TGTGCTAGTGGTTTGCCAGGGCCCACAGATACGCAGTATTTT

V: TRBV5-1
J: TRBJ1-1
D: NA
size: few
CDR3: CASSFGPGNTEAFF
DNA: TGCGCCAGCAGCTTTGGTCCAGGGAACACTGAAGCTTTCTTT

V: TRBV7-2
J: TRBJ2-7
D: NA
size: once
CDR3: CASSSPWQGGSYEQYF
DNA: TGTGCCAGCAGCTCACCCTGGCAGGGAGGATCCTACGAGCAGTACTTC

V: TRBV6-5
J: TRBJ2-1
D: TRBD2
size: NA
CDR3: CASSGLAEQFF
DNA: TGTGCCAGCAGTGGACTAGCGGAGCAGTTCTTC

V: TRBV9
J: TRBJ1-6
D: TRBD1
size: few
CDR3: CASSAGQGANSPLHF
DNA: TGTGCCAGCAGCGCCGGACAGGGGGCAAATTCACCCCTCCACTTT

V: TRBV20-1
J: TRBJ1-1
D: NA
size: NA
CDR3: CSAKAGSEAFF
DNA: TGCAGTGCTAAGGCAGGGTCTGAAGCTTTCTTT

V: TRBV5-1
J: TRBJ2-1
D: TRBD2
size: NA
CDR3: CASRGYGGGTYNEQFF
DNA: TGCGCCAGCAGGGGTTACGGCGGGGGGACCTACAATGAGCAGTTCTTC

V: TRBV7-3
J: TRBJ2-1
D: TRBD2
size: NA
CDR3: CASSGNPGTIYNEQFF
DNA: TGTGCCAGCAGCGGAAACCCCGGGACTATCTACAATGAGCAGTTCTTC

V: TRBV2
J: TRBJ1-2
D: NA
size: NA
CDR3: CASSVDSANYGYTF
DNA: TGTGCCAGCAGTGTGGACAGCGCTAACTATGGCTACACCTTC

V: TRBV6-1
J: TRBJ1-5
D: NA
size: few
CDR3: CASSVTQAQPQHF
DNA: TGTGCCAGCAGCGTTACACAGGCCCAGCCCCAGCATTTT

V: TRBV10-2
J: TRBJ2-1
D: TRBD2
size: NA
CDR3: CASSPPRLAGGPGEQFF
DNA: TGCGCCAGCAGTCCCCCCCGACTAGCGGGAGGGCCGGGTGAGCAGTTCTTC

V: TRBV9
J: TRBJ1-4
D: TRBD1
size: NA
CDR3: CASTTGTGNEKLFF
DNA: TGTGCCAGCACAACCGGGACAGGAAATGAAAAACTGTTTTTT

V: TRBV2
J: TRBJ1-5
D: NA
size: few
CDR3: CASSEAGGGSNQPQHF
DNA: TGTGCCAGCAGTGAAGCCGGGGGAGGTAGCAATCAGCCCCAGCATTTT

V: TRBV4-1
J: TRBJ2-7
D: TRBD2
size: NA
CDR3: CASSQEGRLAGGDYEQYF
DNA: TGCGCCAGCAGCCAAGAGGGGAGGCTAGCGGGAGGAGACTACGAGCAGTACTTC

V: TRBV7-6
J: TRBJ2-7
D: NA
size: once
CDR3: CASSLEGPGSSYEQYF
DNA: TGTGCCAGCAGCTTAGAGGGGCCTGGAAGCTCCTACGAGCAGTACTTC

V: TRBV2
J: TRBJ1-1
D: TRBD1
size: NA
CDR3: CASRTGGETEAFF
DNA: TGTGCCAGCAGAACAGGGGGCGAGACTGAAGCTTTCTTT

V: TRBV5-1
J: TRBJ1-6
D: TRBD1
size: few
CDR3: CASSPGQVASPLHF
DNA: TGCGCCAGCAGCCCCGGACAGGTTGCTTCGCCCCTCCACTTT

V: TRBV4-1
J: TRBJ2-7
D: TRBD1
size: few
CDR3: CASSQGRQGGYEQYF
DNA: TGCGCCAGCAGCCAAGGTAGACAGGGCGGCTACGAGCAGTACTTC

V: TRBV4-1
J: TRBJ2-2
D: NA
size: NA
CDR3: CASSQQGWTGELFF
DNA: TGCGCCAGCAGCCAACAGGGTTGGACCGGGGAGCTGTTTTTT

V: TRBV10-3
J: TRBJ1-6
D: TRBD1
size: few
CDR3: CAISGAGGADSPLHF
DNA: TGTGCCATCAGTGGGGCAGGGGGCGCGGATTCACCCCTCCACTTT

V: TRBV6-5
J: TRBJ2-7
D: NA
size: few
CDR3: CASSPGQRSYEQYF
DNA: TGTGCCAGCAGTCCAGGACAGCGTTCCTACGAGCAGTACTTC

V: TRBV6-1
J: TRBJ2-3
D: TRBD2
size: few
CDR3: CASSEGRASGGFTDTQYF
DNA: TGTGCCAGCAGTGAGGGGCGGGCTAGCGGGGGTTTCACAGATACGCAGTATTTT

V: TRBV5-4
J: TRBJ2-1
D: TRBD1
size: NA
CDR3: CASSPRWDSNEQFF
DNA: TGTGCCAGCAGCCCCCGATGGGACAGCAATGAGCAGTTCTTC

V: TRBV28
J: TRBJ2-1
D: NA
size: NA
CDR3: CASSLGQFSQFF
DNA: TGTGCCAGCAGTTTAGGACAGTTTTCGCAGTTCTTC

V: TRBV5-1
J: TRBJ2-2
D: TRBD1
size: NA
CDR3: CASRLDRANTGELFF
DNA: TGCGCCAGCAGGTTGGACAGGGCGAACACCGGGGAGCTGTTTTTT

V: TRBV10-3
J: TRBJ1-1
D: NA
size: NA
CDR3: CAISGHGMNTEAFF
DNA: TGTGCCATCAGTGGACACGGCATGAACACTGAAGCTTTCTTT

V: TRBV7-2
J: TRBJ2-7
D: NA
size: NA
CDR3: CASSSAGGVSSYEQYF
DNA: TGTGCCAGCAGCTCCGCTGGCGGGGTTAGCTCCTACGAGCAGTACTTC

V: TRBV2
J: TRBJ2-1
D: NA
size: few
CDR3: CASSLGGYRKSSYNEQFF
DNA: TGTGCCAGCAGCTTAGGCGGGTACAGAAAGAGCTCCTACAATGAGCAGTTCTTC

V: TRBV6-1
J: TRBJ1-4
D: NA
size: NA
CDR3: CASSEAAATNEKLFF
DNA: TGTGCCAGCAGTGAAGCGGCAGCAACTAATGAAAAACTGTTTTTT

V: TRBV23-1
J: TRBJ2-7
D: TRBD1
size: NA
CDR3: CASSQSPGQVRPNYSYEQYF
DNA: TGCGCCAGCAGTCAATCCCCCGGACAGGTTCGGCCGAATTACTCCTACGAGCAGTACTTC

V: TRBV19
J: TRBJ1-5
D: NA
size: NA
CDR3: CASSYTGESNQPQHF
DNA: TGTGCCAGTAGTTACACGGGGGAGAGCAATCAGCCCCAGCATTTT

V: TRBV7-3
J: TRBJ1-1
D: NA
size: few
CDR3: CASSLWLNTEAFF
DNA: TGTGCCAGCAGCTTATGGCTGAACACTGAAGCTTTCTTT

V: TRBV29-1
J: TRBJ2-2
D: TRBD2
size: NA
CDR3: CSVDSGSPGELFF
DNA: TGCAGCGTTGATAGCGGGAGTCCCGGGGAGCTGTTTTTT

V: TRBV10-3
J: TRBJ1-1
D: TRBD1
size: NA
CDR3: CAISPDRGSTEAFF
DNA: TGTGCCATCAGTCCTGACAGGGGGAGCACTGAAGCTTTCTTT

V: TRBV10-2
J: TRBJ2-7
D: TRBD2
size: NA
CDR3: CASSRGLAELYEQYF
DNA: TGCGCCAGCAGTAGGGGACTAGCGGAACTCTACGAGCAGTACTTC

V: TRBV7-7
J: TRBJ2-2
D: TRBD1
size: NA
CDR3: CASSLKQGTTGELFF
DNA: TGTGCCAGCAGCTTGAAACAGGGGACCACCGGGGAGCTGTTTTTT

V: TRBV2
J: TRBJ2-2
D: NA
size: once
CDR3: CATSTSGGEDTGELFF
DNA: NA

V: TRBV7-9
J: TRBJ2-2
D: NA
size: NA
CDR3: CSIIHVGELFF
DNA: TGTTCCATCATACATGTCGGGGAGCTGTTTTTT